A single sample gave rise to the 17 T cell receptor beta chains below, sequenced in a study of cytomegalovirus exposure and HLA in healthy donors. The PCR contained 60 Vbeta and 13 Jbeta primers. Data came from immunoSEQ multiplex PCR; TCRdb stores just in-frame clones and leaves some out. Of about 180,000 clones in the sample, 65% to 80% are singletons; the top ten hold roughly 0.64%. Sequencing input: PBMCs. The receptors were sampled from a woman between 40 and 55 years old in good health and CMV-seronegative.

V gene TRBV5-1 combines with J gene TRBJ2-3; 10 bases line up with TRBD1. There are 15 residues in the CDR3. V dropped 4 bases and J dropped 4; count of bases not matched to a gene: 6. In germline, CDR1 is SGHRS, CDR2 YFSETQ. CDR3 DNA sequence: TGCGCCAGCAGCCGGACAGGGGGAGGGGCAGATACGCAGTATTTT. As protein: CASSRTGGGADTQYF.

The V call is TRBV10-2, the J call TRBJ2-5; TRBD2 matches 7 bases. This CDR3 comprises 13 residues. After removal of 7 bases from V and 4 bases from J, the junction contained 6 bases not matched to a gene. The germline V gene has CDR1 WSHSY and CDR2 SAAADI. CDR3 sequence: CASTGSGGETQYF. The CDR3 coding sequence is TGCGCCAGCACAGGGTCGGGAGGAGAGACCCAGTACTTC.

The chain couples TRBV28 to TRBJ2-3; TRBD2 matches at 12 bases. The junction had 9 bases not matched to a gene; V was cut back by 6 bases and J by 2 bases. The CDR3 extends over 17 amino acids. Germline assignment: CDR1 MDHEN and CDR2 SYDVKM. CDR3 DNA sequence: TGTGCCAGCAGCCGGCGGGGACTAGCGGGCTTCACAGATACGCAGTATTTT. Protein sequence: CASSRRGLAGFTDTQYF.

The chain employs TRBV4-1 and TRBJ2-2; 8 bases match TRBD2. The trim removed 5 bases at V and 4 bases at J, leaving 9 bases unmatched. Germline CDR1 MGHRA, CDR2 YSYEKL. The CDR3 is 16 residues long. As DNA, the CDR3 is TGCGCCAGCAGCTTCAGCGGGAGTCATCGCACCGGGGAGCTGTTTTTT. Its protein is CASSFSGSHRTGELFF.

The chain is built from TRBV6-6 and TRBJ2-2; 8 bases map to TRBD1. The V gene's germline CDR1 is MNHNY and CDR2 SVGAGI (reference sequence). This CDR3 is 15 amino acids long. The V gene end was trimmed by 6 bases and the J gene end by 5 bases; junction bases not matched to a gene: 8. The CDR3 sequence is CASSLDRARTGELFF. The CDR3 nucleotides read TGTGCCAGCAGCCTGGACAGGGCGAGGACCGGGGAGCTGTTTTTT.

This clone turned up a few times. Other DNA sequences in this specimen translate into the identical CDR3. The chain is built from TRBV9 and TRBJ2-5, with 7 bases aligning to TRBD1. Unmatched junction bases numbered 9, after V lost 0 bases and J lost 4 bases. Looked up from germline, CDR1 is SGDLS and CDR2 is YYNGEE. This CDR3 contains 16 residues. The CDR3 loop reads CASSVGGGRGRETQYF. The CDR3 DNA is TGTGCCAGCAGCGTAGGAGGGGGCAGGGGAAGAGAGACCCAGTACTTC.

The chain employs TRBV11-3 and TRBJ2-7; 8 bases are a match to TRBD1. J gave up 3 bases and V 10 bases, and 11 bases lay outside the gene matches. Germline V CDR1 and CDR2: SGHNT, YENEEA. CDR3 size: 14 residues. The CDR3 bases are TGTGCCACTACCATGGGGACAGGTGACTACGAGCAGTACTTC. This sequence encodes CATTMGTGDYEQYF. Full variable domain (missing parts from reference TRBV11-3 and TRBJ2-7): EAGVVQSPRYKIIEKKQPVAFWCNPISGHNTLYWYLQNLGQGPELLIRYENEEAVDDSQLPKDRFSAERLKGVDSTLKIQPAELGDSAVYLCATTMGTGDYEQYFGPGTRLTVT.

In nucleotides, the CDR3 is TGTGCCAGCTCACCACTTCCGACAGGGGGCTCCTACGAGCAGTACTTC. Residues: CASSPLPTGGSYEQYF. This chain links TRBV18 with TRBJ2-7; 9 positions agree with TRBD1. Trimming took 1 base from V and 0 from J; bases not matched to a gene: 4. This CDR3 contains 16 residues. The germline V gene encodes CDR1 KGHSH and CDR2 LQKENI.

J is TRBJ2-5 and V is TRBV27; maybe TRBD2 (5 bases). Trimming removed 6 bases at V and 0 bases at J, with 14 bases between. The CDR3 is 15 residues long. Germline CDR1 and CDR2: MNHEY and SMNVEV (reference sequence). CDR3 DNA sequence: TGTGCCAGCAGCCATTATGTCGGGAACCAAGAGACCCAGTACTTC. It yields the protein CASSHYVGNQETQYF.

The rearrangement joins TRBV4-1 to TRBJ2-3, with TRBD2 identical over 7 bases. Unmatched junction bases numbered 4, after V lost 3 bases and J lost 4 bases. This CDR3 spans 14 amino acids. Germline V CDR1 and CDR2: MGHRA, YSYEKL. The CDR3 nucleotides read TGCGCCAGCAGCCAGGGAGGGTACCCAGATACGCAGTATTTT. Protein sequence: CASSQGGYPDTQYF.

The chain employs TRBV21-1 and TRBJ1-5; the table assigns TRBD1, which was not confirmed against the DNA. TRBV21-1 is noted as a pseudogene. The CDR3 is made up of 15 amino acids. The CDR3 DNA is TGTGCCAGCAGCAACTTTGACAGGGGCTTTCAGCCCCAGCATTTT. Translation gives CASSNFDRGFQPQHF.

This clone turned up a few times. J is TRBJ2-7 and V is TRBV4-1, with 16 bases aligning to TRBD2. The CDR3 consists of 20 residues. The J segment lost 4 bases and the V segment lost 2 bases, leaving 14 bases of the junction unmatched. Germline V gene lookup returns CDR1 MGHRA and CDR2 YSYEKL. The CDR3 is CASSQPVGTSGRVNGYEQYF. The CDR3 region has the DNA TGCGCCAGCAGCCAACCCGTAGGGACTAGCGGGAGGGTGAATGGTTACGAGCAGTACTTC.

There are a few counts of this clone. The V call is TRBV5-1, the J call TRBJ2-2; TRBD2 agrees at 12 bases. J gave up 5 bases and V 4 bases, and 3 bases lay outside the gene matches. This CDR3 contains 15 residues. Germline CDR1 is SGHRS and CDR2 is YFSETQ. This chain's CDR3 is CASSDTSGGTGELFF. The DNA for the CDR3 is TGCGCCAGCAGCGATACTAGCGGGGGGACCGGGGAGCTGTTTTTT.

This clone showed up just once. The rearrangement links TRBV5-1 to TRBJ1-1; D may be TRBD1 (5 bases). This CDR3 is 13 amino acids long. The germline V and J ends were trimmed by 2 bases and 4 bases, with 9 bases remaining between them. The germline CDR1 and CDR2 sequences are SGHRS and YFSETQ. This CDR3 is CASSFIGGTEAFF. CDR3 coding DNA: TGCGCCAGCAGCTTTATCGGGGGCACTGAAGCTTTCTTT.

The chain carries TRBV5-1 and TRBJ2-1, with 7 bases lining up with TRBD1. The V gene end was trimmed by 0 bases and the J gene end by 1 base; junction bases not matched to a gene: 1. Germline assignment: CDR1 SGHRS and CDR2 YFSETQ. CDR3 length: 15 amino acids. In DNA, the CDR3 is TGCGCCAGCAGCTTGGAACAGGGGTCCTACAATGAGCAGTTCTTC. It codes for CASSLEQGSYNEQFF. The full variable domain, in which reference TRBV5-1 and TRBJ2-1 provide the parts outside the CDR3, is KAGVTQTPRYLIKTRGQQVTLSCSPISGHRSVSWYQQTPGQGLQFLFEYFSETQRNKGNFPGRFSGRQFSNSRSEMNVSTLELGDSALYLCASSLEQGSYNEQFFGPGTRLTVL.

V is TRBV18 and J is TRBJ2-7; D possibly corresponds to TRBD2 (5 bases). The CDR3 is 13 residues long. Trimming removed 2 bases from V and 2 bases from J, with 7 bases in between. Germline V lookup: CDR1 KGHSH, CDR2 LQKENI. The CDR3 coding sequence is TGTGCCAGCTCACCAACGGGGACCTACGAGCAGTACTTC. Translated, it gives CASSPTGTYEQYF.

This chain uses TRBV27 with TRBJ1-5; TRBD1 matches 7 bases. The CDR3 totals 13 residues. V was pared by 2 bases and J by 5 bases, with 0 bases of the junction left unmatched. Looked up from germline, CDR1 is MNHEY and CDR2 is SMNVEV (reference sequence). CDR3 loop: CASSLQGDQPQHF. DNA for the CDR3: TGTGCCAGCAGTTTACAGGGGGATCAGCCCCAGCATTTT.